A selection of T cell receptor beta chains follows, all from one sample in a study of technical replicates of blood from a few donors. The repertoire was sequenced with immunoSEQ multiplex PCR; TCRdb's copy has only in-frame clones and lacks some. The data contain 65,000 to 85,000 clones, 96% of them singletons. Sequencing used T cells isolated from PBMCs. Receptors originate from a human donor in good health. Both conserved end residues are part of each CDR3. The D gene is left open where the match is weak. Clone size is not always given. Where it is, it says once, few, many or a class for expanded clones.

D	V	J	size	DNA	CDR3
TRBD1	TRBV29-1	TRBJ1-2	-	TGCAGCGTTGCTCAGGGACAGTATGGCTACACCTTC	CSVAQGQYGYTF
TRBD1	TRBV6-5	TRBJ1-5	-	TGTGCCAGCAGGGACGGACAGGCTAGCAATCAGCCCCAGCATTTT	CASRDGQASNQPQHF
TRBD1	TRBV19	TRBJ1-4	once	TGTGCCAGTAGTAACTCCGGGACAGCTAATGAAAAACTGTTTTTT	CASSNSGTANEKLFF
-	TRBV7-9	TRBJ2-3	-	TGTGCCAGCACCTTGGGAGGCGTAGATACGCAGTATTTT	CASTLGGVDTQYF
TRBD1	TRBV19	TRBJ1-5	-	TGTGCCAGTAGTTTCCTCAGGACAGGGGATCAGCCCCAGCATTTT	CASSFLRTGDQPQHF
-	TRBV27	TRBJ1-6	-	TGTGCCAGCAGTTTAAGACAGTATAATTCACCCCTCCACTTT	CASSLRQYNSPLHF
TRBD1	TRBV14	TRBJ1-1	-	TGTGCCAGCAGCCAAGGAGGGGGCATCACTGAAGCTTTCTTT	CASSQGGGITEAFF
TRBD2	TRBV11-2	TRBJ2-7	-	TGTGCCAGCAGCTCTGGGGGGGGATTCTACGAGCAGTACTTC	CASSSGGGFYEQYF
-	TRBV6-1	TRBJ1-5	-	TGTGCCAGCAGACAGGGTAGTGGCAATCAGCCCCAGCATTTT	CASRQGSGNQPQHF
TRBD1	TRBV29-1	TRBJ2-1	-	TGCAGCGTACAGGGGGGTTCCTACAATGAGCAGTTCTTC	CSVQGGSYNEQFF
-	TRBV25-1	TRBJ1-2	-	TGTGCCAGCAGCGTGGGGGGGATTTATAACTATGGCTACACCTTC	CASSVGGIYNYGYTF
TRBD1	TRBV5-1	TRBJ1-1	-	TGCGCCAGCAGCTTGACAGGGGGCGGGGAGGAAGCTTTCTTT	CASSLTGGGEEAFF
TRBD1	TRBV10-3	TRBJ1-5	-	TGTGCCATCAGCTTGACAGGGGGACCGAATCAGCCCCAGCATTTT	CAISLTGGPNQPQHF
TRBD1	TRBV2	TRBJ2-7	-	TGTGCCGGATTCCCGGGACAGTCCTACGAGCAGTACTTC	CAGFPGQSYEQYF
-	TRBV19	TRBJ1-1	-	TGTGCCAGTAGTACTGGACTTGGACGTAGGAACACTGAAGCTTTCTTT	CASSTGLGRRNTEAFF
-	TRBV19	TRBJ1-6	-	TGTGCCAGTAGTAGAGGGTACTATAATTCACCCCTCCACTTT	CASSRGYYNSPLHF
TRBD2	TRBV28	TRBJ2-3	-	TGTGCCAGCAGTTTTACTAGCGGAAGCACAGATACGCAGTATTTT	CASSFTSGSTDTQYF
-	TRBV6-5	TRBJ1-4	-	TGTGCCAGCAGTTACTCGAGAGGGATCGAAAAACTGTTTTTT	CASSYSRGIEKLFF
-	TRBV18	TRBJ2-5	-	TGTGCCAGCTCACCTACAGGCGCCCAAGAGACCCAGTACTTC	CASSPTGAQETQYF
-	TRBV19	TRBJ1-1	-	TGTGCCAGTAGCCTCTCCCCTGTGAACACTGAAGCTTTCTTT	CASSLSPVNTEAFF
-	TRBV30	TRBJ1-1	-	TGTGCCTGGAGGGGGCGTATGAACACTGAAGCTTTCTTT	CAWRGRMNTEAFF
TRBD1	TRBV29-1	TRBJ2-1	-	TGCAGCGTTGAGGAGGACAGGGCCTACAATGAGCAGTTCTTC	CSVEEDRAYNEQFF
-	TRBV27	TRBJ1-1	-	TGTGCCAGCAGTTTTCGACCTCGCCAGAGGACTGAAGCTTTCTTT	CASSFRPRQRTEAFF
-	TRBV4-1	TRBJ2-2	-	TGCGCCAGCAGCCTATCCACCGGGGAGCTGTTTTTT	CASSLSTGELFF
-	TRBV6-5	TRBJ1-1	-	TGTGCCAGCAGACTAGCTCCCAACCTAAACACTGAAGCTTTCTTT	CASRLAPNLNTEAFF
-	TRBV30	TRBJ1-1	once	TGTGCCTGGAGTGGCTTCCAGTATGAAGCTTTCTTT	CAWSGFQYEAFF
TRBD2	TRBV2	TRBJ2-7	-	TGTGCCAGCAGCGGACTAGCGGGAACTTACGAGCAGTACTTC	CASSGLAGTYEQYF
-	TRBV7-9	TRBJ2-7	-	TGTGCCAGCAGCTTAGCGCCTCCCGGCGAGCAGTACTTC	CASSLAPPGEQYF
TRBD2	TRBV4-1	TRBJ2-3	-	TGCGCCAGCAGCCAAGATCCGGCTAGCGGGAGGCCAGATACGCAGTATTTT	CASSQDPASGRPDTQYF
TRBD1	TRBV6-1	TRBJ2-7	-	TGTGCCGCAGGGGGACAGCAGAATACCCCCTCCTTC	CAAGGQQNTPSF
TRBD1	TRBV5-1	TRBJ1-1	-	TGCGCCAGCAGCTTGGCCGCAGGGGGCACTGAAGCTTTCTTT	CASSLAAGGTEAFF
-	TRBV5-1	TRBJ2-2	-	TGCGCCAGCAGCTTCGAGGGTCTTGGCACCGGGGAGCTGTTTTTT	CASSFEGLGTGELFF
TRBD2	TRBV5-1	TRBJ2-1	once	TGCGCCAGCAGCGATCTAGCGGGAGCCTACAATGAGCAGTTCTTC	CASSDLAGAYNEQFF
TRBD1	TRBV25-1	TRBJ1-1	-	TGTGCCAGCAGTGAATATATAACAGGGGGCACTGAAGCTTTCTTT	CASSEYITGGTEAFF
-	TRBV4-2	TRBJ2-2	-	TGTGCCAGCAGCCCTTCGGTCCTTCACACCGGGGAGCTGTTTTTT	CASSPSVLHTGELFF
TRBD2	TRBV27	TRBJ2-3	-	TGTGCCAGCAGCCCGCGGGTGGGCGGGAGGGCCGGGAGGTATACGCAGTATTTT	CASSPRVGGRAGRYTQYF
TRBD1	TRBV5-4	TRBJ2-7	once	TGTGCCAGCAGCTTAGGGACAGGGTGGTCCTACGAGCAGTACTTC	CASSLGTGWSYEQYF
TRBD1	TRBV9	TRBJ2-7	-	TGTGCCAGCAGCGGAAGAGTCGGGACAGGTGAAACCTACGAGCAGTACTTC	CASSGRVGTGETYEQYF
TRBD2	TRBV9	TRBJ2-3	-	TGTGCCAGCAGCGTATCTCCGGGGGGTGTCGCGCAGTATTTT	CASSVSPGGVAQYF
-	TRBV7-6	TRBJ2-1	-	TGTGCCAGCAGCCTTAGCCTCCCTCCATACAATGAGCAGTTCTTC	CASSLSLPPYNEQFF
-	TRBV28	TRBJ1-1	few	TGTGCCAGCAGCCTCGGGGGGAACACTGAAGCTTTCTTT	CASSLGGNTEAFF
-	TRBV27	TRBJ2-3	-	TGTGCCAGCAGTAAATTGACAGCTACTAGCACAGATACGCAGTATTTT	CASSKLTATSTDTQYF
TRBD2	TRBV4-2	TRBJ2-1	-	TGTGCCAGCAGCCAAGATCCAGCGGGGGACTACAATGAGCAGTTCTTC	CASSQDPAGDYNEQFF
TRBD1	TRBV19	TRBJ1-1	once	TGTGCCAGTAGTACAGGGGGGAGGACTGAAGCTTTCTTT	CASSTGGRTEAFF
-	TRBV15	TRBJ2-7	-	TGTGCCACCAGCAGAGGTGGGGGGAGCTCCTACGAGCAGTACTTC	CATSRGGGSSYEQYF
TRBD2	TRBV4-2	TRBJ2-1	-	TGTGCCAGCAGCCATATACTAGCGGGCAGCTCCTACAATGAGCAGTTCTTC	CASSHILAGSSYNEQFF
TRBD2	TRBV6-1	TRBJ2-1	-	TGTGCCAGCAGTGGAGGGGTTACGGGGGGTCCCGGAGAGCAGTTCTTC	CASSGGVTGGPGEQFF
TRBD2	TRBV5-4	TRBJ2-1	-	TGTGCCAGCAGCTTGGGCGCGGGGGGGACCTACAATGAGCAGTTCTTC	CASSLGAGGTYNEQFF
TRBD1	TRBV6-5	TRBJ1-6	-	TGTGCCAGCAGGGCAGGGACAGGTCTTTCACCCCTCCACTTT	CASRAGTGLSPLHF
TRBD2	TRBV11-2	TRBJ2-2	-	TGTGCCAGCAGCCCCCACTCCAAGGGCGGGGGGCTGGAACTGTTTTTT	CASSPHSKGGGLELFF
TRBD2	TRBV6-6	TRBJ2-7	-	TGTGCCAGCAGTTACCTGGCTAGCGGGGTCTACGAGCAGTACTTC	CASSYLASGVYEQYF
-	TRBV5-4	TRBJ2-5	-	TGTGCCAGCAGCTATCAATCCGACAGTGAGACCCAGTACTTC	CASSYQSDSETQYF
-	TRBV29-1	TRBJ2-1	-	TGCAGCGTTATGACGGGGGAACCTGAGCAGTTCTTC	CSVMTGEPEQFF
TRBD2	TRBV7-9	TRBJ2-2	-	TGTGCCAGCAGACGAAGACTAGCGGGACTCGCGAACACCGGGGAGCTGTTTTTT	CASRRRLAGLANTGELFF